These 17 T cell receptor beta chains were all obtained from the same sample, sequenced in a study of tumor-infiltrating lymphocytes in primary liver carcinoma. Synthesis of TCR beta cDNA was carried out from approximately 470 ng total RNA with a constant-region primer. Each TCR beta library was derived from three nested multiplex PCR rounds that employed slightly modified ARM-PCR. Each of the first two PCR rounds ran roughly 9 cycles with TRBV1-TRBV30 forward and C-beta reverse primers. TCRdb re-called the multiplex PCR reads through MiXCR, storing one row per CDR3 protein. The sample contains approximately 330,000 distinct CDR3 sequences, less than 70% of which appear only once. Blood RNA came from unsorted whole blood; germline DNA was also extracted. Sequences were obtained from peripheral blood. Every receptor here comes from a man aged 35-49 years with primary liver carcinoma and hepatitis B virus infection.

There are many counts of this clonotype. The J gene is TRBJ2-7, the V gene TRBV11-2; 8 bases map to TRBD1. The CDR3 consists of 14 residues. The trim removed 3 bases at V and 6 bases at J, leaving 7 bases unmatched. In germline, CDR1 is SGHAT, CDR2 FQNNGV. CDR3 DNA: TGTGCCAGCAGCTTGACAGGGGCTCGTAGCGAGCAGTACTTC. Translating gives CASSLTGARSEQYF.

This clonotype turned up a few times. The chain recombines TRBV5-1 with TRBJ2-3; tentatively, D is TRBD2 (5 bases). Deletions cut 1 base from V and 4 bases from J, with 7 bases between. Germline V gene lookup returns CDR1 SGHRS and CDR2 YFSETQ. The CDR3 runs 13 residues. The chain's CDR3 is CASSLRDPDTQYF. The CDR3 coding sequence is TGCGCCAGCAGCTTGCGGGATCCAGATACGCAGTATTTT.

The chain combines TRBV6-5 with TRBJ2-6, with D perhaps matching TRBD1 (5 bases). Germline CDR1 reads MNHEY; CDR2 reads SVGAGI. Trimming stripped 2 bases from V and 18 bases from J, with 29 bases between. This CDR3 region has 17 residues. The CDR3: CASSYDRHHSGANVPTF. As DNA, the CDR3 is TGTGCCAGCAGTTACGACCGACACCACTCTGGGGCCAACGTTCCGACTTTC.

The table lists this clonotype with a count of one. A single base separates this from a much larger clone, so it may be a read error. This chain connects TRBV6-6 to TRBJ2-7; no definite D call. Germline values: CDR1 MNHNY, CDR2 SVGAGI (reference sequence). This CDR3 spans 12 amino acids. As DNA, the CDR3 is TGTGCCAGCAGTTCCTTTGAATACGAGCTGTACTTC. Protein product: CASSSFEYELYF.

This chain links TRBV10-3 with TRBJ2-1, with D perhaps TRBD1 (6 bases). Germline loops: CDR1 ENHRY, CDR2 SYGVKD. CDR3 size: 12 residues. The germline V and J ends were trimmed by 7 bases and 6 bases, with 10 bases remaining between them. CDR3 sequence reads: CAINSGVNEQFF. The DNA for the CDR3 is TGTGCCATCAACTCAGGGGTCAATGAGCAGTTCTTC.

Regarding this clonotype: It may be a read error: a sequence one base away is much more abundant. V usage is TRBV4-1 and J usage is TRBJ2-7, with D maybe TRBD2 (6 bases). Germline V gene data show CDR1 as MGHRA and CDR2 as YSYEKL. The length of the CDR3 is 16 residues. The CDR3 loop reads CANSQPTSGGSYEQYF. DNA of the CDR3: TGCGCCAACAGCCAACCTACATCCGGGGGCTCCTACGAGCAGTACTTC.

At least ten counts were recorded for this clonotype. This chain's CDR3 is CASSLDPSPLAKNIQYF. CDR3 DNA: TGTGCCAGCAGCTTAGATCCCTCGCCACTAGCCAAAAACATTCAGTACTTC. The chain combines TRBV11-2 with TRBJ2-4; no definite D call. V lost 0 bases and J 0 bases, leaving 12 bases between the germline ends. Germline-derived CDR1 and CDR2 are SGHAT and FQNNGV. CDR3 size: 17 residues.

Concerning this clonotype itself: A junction end diverges from the germline sequence, so it may reflect a read error. The rearrangement joins TRBV11-1 to TRBJ2-3; D call uncertain. Per the germline V gene, CDR1 is SGHAT and CDR2 is FQDESV (reference sequence). CDR3 length: 11 amino acids. This CDR3 is CACSSRYTQYF. The CDR3 DNA reads TGTGCCTGCAGCTCGCGGTATACGCAGTATTTT.

This clonotype showed up just once. One end of the junction is discordant with germline, which a read error may explain. The rearrangement links TRBV28 to TRBJ2-5; maybe TRBD2 (5 bases). The germline gives CDR1 MDHEN, CDR2 SYDVKM. The CDR3 loop spans 14 amino acids. The CDR3 nucleotides read TGTGCCAGCAGTTTAGGGCGGGCTTGGAAGACCCAGTGCTTC. Its protein is CASSLGRAWKTQCF. Variable domain in full (rest from reference TRBV28 and TRBJ2-5): DVKVTQSSRYLVKRTGEKVFLECVQDMDHENMFWYRQDPGLGLRLIYFSYDVKMKEKGDIPEGYSVSREKKERFSLILESASTNQTSMYLCASSLGRAWKTQCFGPGTRLLVL.

This clonotype was picked up a small number of times. V usage is TRBV28 and J usage is TRBJ1-5; D might be TRBD1 (6 bases). Trimming shortened V by 6 bases and J by 6 bases, and 15 bases separated the two germline ends. CDR1 and CDR2 (germline): MDHEN, SYDVKM. The CDR3 contains 14 residues. Written as DNA, the CDR3 is TGTGCCAGCAGCCTCAGGGGATTTAGTCAGCCCCAGCATTTT. The encoded protein is CASSLRGFSQPQHF.

The rearrangement uses TRBV5-1 and TRBJ2-5, with 7 nucleotides matching TRBD1. This CDR3 is 15 amino acids long. J was trimmed by 1 base and V by 2 bases; bases with no gene match: 5. The germline gives CDR1 SGHRS, CDR2 YFSETQ. The CDR3 region is CASSFETGRQETQYF. The DNA of the CDR3 is TGCGCCAGCAGCTTCGAGACAGGGCGCCAAGAGACCCAGTACTTC.

The V and J genes are TRBV29-1 and TRBJ2-1, with D uncertain. This CDR3 has 12 residues. Germline V gene lookup returns CDR1 SQVTM and CDR2 ANQGSEA. In nucleotides, the CDR3 is TGCAACGCCGAGCTAATCCCCAATGAGCAGTTCTTC. This codes for CNAELIPNEQFF.

Details on this clonotype: This may arise from a read error, as a much more abundant clone is one base away. This rearrangement joins TRBV13 to TRBJ2-7; D call uncertain. Looked up from germline, CDR1 is PRHDT and CDR2 is FYEKMQ (reference sequence). Trimming pared 5 bases from V and 0 bases from J, leaving 11 bases between. This CDR3 region has 14 residues. The CDR3 sequence is CASSMDATSYEQYF. In DNA form, the CDR3 reads TGTGCCAGCAGCATGGACGCAACCTCCTACGAGCAGTACTTC.

About this clonotype: The CDR3 end shows no conserved phenylalanine or tryptophan, and so a read error is likely. V gene TRBV11-1 combines with J gene TRBJ2-5, with a tentative D call TRBD2 (6 bases). The length of the CDR3 is 15 residues. Looked up from germline, CDR1 is SGHAT and CDR2 is FQDESV (reference sequence). This CDR3 is CANSLGLGHQETQYL. The CDR3 bases are TGTGCCAACAGCTTGGGACTGGGACACCAAGAGACCCAGTACCTC.

As regards this clonotype: This CDR3 is missing its conserved last phenylalanine or tryptophan, likely due to a read error. CDR3 sequence: CASSQRGGRGSGELFL. The CDR3 bases are TGTGCCAGCAGCCAGAGAGGAGGCAGGGGATCGGGGGAGCTGTTTCTT. This chain uses TRBV11-1 with TRBJ2-2; D perhaps matches TRBD1 (6 bases). The V end was cut by 5 bases, the J end by 8 bases, with 21 bases between. CDR1 and CDR2 from the germline V gene are SGHAT and FQDESV (reference sequence). The CDR3 runs to 16 residues.

V is TRBV29-1 and J is TRBJ2-3; maybe TRBD2 (6 bases). The CDR3 contains 13 residues. The germline CDR1 and CDR2 sequences are SQVTM and ANQGSEA. With 3 bases removed from V and 7 bases from J, the gap between germline ends came to 14 bases. CDR3 sequence reads: CSVEQEGRNTQYF. CDR3 DNA sequence: TGCAGCGTTGAGCAGGAGGGACGGAATACGCAGTATTTT.

The rearrangement links TRBV6-1 to TRBJ1-5; D is possibly TRBD1 (6 bases). V gave up 7 bases and J gave up 5 bases, with 15 bases separating them. The CDR3 contains 14 residues. Germline V gene lookup returns CDR1 MNHNS and CDR2 SASEGT. The CDR3 protein is CASNGRGRDQPQHF. CDR3 sequence (DNA): TGTGCCAGCAATGGGAGGGGGAGAGATCAGCCCCAGCATTTT.